This TCR beta chain was obtained from a study of cytomegalovirus exposure and HLA in healthy donors (dated by TCRdb to between 2016 and 2019). Describing the broader study: An earlier analysis of about 530 of the donors reported 276 Gb of sequence data and some 110 million unique TCR beta sequences obtained from about 179 million T cells. An early release that covered 640 HLA-typed donors contained approximately 300 gigabases of sequencing data and some 87 million unique TCR sequences. Among the approximately 400 genotyped donors, under 90% belonged to the genetic ancestry cluster associated with self-reported Caucasian donors. The study aimed to test whether signatures of past pathogen exposure could be identified by cataloging public T cell receptors. The study used immunosequencing to profile the T cell repertoires of more than 650 subjects and linked those repertoires to cytomegalovirus serostatus. Along with the 666-subject first cohort, a separate validation cohort of about 110 different subjects was used. High-throughput TCR immunosequencing, statistical association of individual TCRs with disease status, and machine learning were combined to predict cytomegalovirus infection status. A later analysis re-examined previously published TCR beta repertoires from more than 650 donors and added high-resolution HLA genotyping to investigate patterns of TCR occurrence. Rather than drawing on any new phenotypic data, the later analysis identified candidate immune exposures from TCR beta sequences and the way those sequences occurred across donors. An earlier analysis of around 580 of the donors used high-throughput TCR beta sequencing to judge whether each TCR beta V gene segment behaved as functional or pseudogenic. Donor age, sex, ethnicity and CMV serostatus were compiled alongside the repertoire data. Genome-wide SNP genotypes for about 60% of the roughly 670 donors were used in a later genetic analysis, which treated that subset as a discovery cohort. All discovery cohort repertoires had been generated using a single sequencing platform. HLA typing included class I and class II loci at four-digit resolution. Typing coverage differed by locus: A, B, C, DRB1 and DQB1 were typed in roughly 620-630 donors, DQA1 in about 510, DPA1 in nearly 610, and DPB1 in around 440. Because of strong linkage in the cohort, five DR-DQ haplotypes were treated as single units for association and clustering. Among around 400 genotyped donors of the cohort, an average of 235,054 unique TCR beta nucleotide sequences were sequenced per donor, around 20% of them non-productive.

A word on this clone: No antigen is known for it. No much larger clonotype is one base removed from it; base qualities were not supplied.

Library generation was performed with the immunoSEQ multiplex PCR assay. The multiplex PCR relied on a mix of 60 forward primers for TCR Vbeta segments and 13 reverse primers for TCR Jbeta segments. The CDR3 region of rearranged TCR beta genes was amplified from genomic DNA with a multiplex PCR assay. The amplified TCR beta libraries were sequenced on the Illumina HiSeq System as 87-base-pair reads. The source study handled its data this way. Across the 600 to 700 repertoires, a later analysis counted approximately 75 million unique TCR beta chains, 9.5 million to 12 million of which were shared by at least two donors. To remove PCR and sequencing errors, raw reads were error-corrected and collapsed into unique sequences using a nearest-neighbor algorithm that merged closely related sequences. V, D and J gene segments were assigned by aligning CDR3 sequences to IMGT reference sequences. For a sequence to be retained, a match of at least six nucleotides to both a V gene segment and a J gene segment was required. Rearrangements were called productive when the CDR3 lacked stop codons and stayed in frame with V and J; all others were non-productive. CDR3 was defined by IMGT convention, running from the second conserved V-encoded cysteine to the conserved J-encoded phenylalanine. The earlier analysis of about 500 of the donors excluded sequences that lacked an unambiguous match to a single V gene segment. In an earlier analysis of almost 600 of the donors, a V segment was called functional when productive rearrangements were above 56.7%, and segregating when the standard deviation between donors exceeded 5%. To diagnose cytomegalovirus status from the catalog of TCR beta chain sequences, a statistical classification framework was built. In a later analysis, V and J genes were assigned by comparing TCR nucleotide sequences against IMGT/GENE-DB human TR gene sequences. Using the TCRdist pipeline, a later analysis assigned CDR3 sequences along with most-parsimonious VDJ recombination scenarios. A later analysis defined each TCR beta chain by its CDR3 amino acid sequence plus V-gene family, and excluded reads lacking a unique V-gene family. In a later analysis, around 600 highly shared, low-generation-probability nucleotide sequences were removed to address suspected cross-contamination and a sequencing artifact. For each public chain, a later analysis derived a clonal expansion index from normalized ranks of inferred template counts within each repertoire. A later analysis computed generation probabilities with a VDJ recombination model fitted to out-of-frame rearrangements, and checked the results against IGoR. Hypergeometric tests were used in a later analysis to score TCR-TCR, TCR-HLA and TCR-CMV co-occurrence, with a repertoire-size bias correction applied to the TCR pairs. False discovery rates were estimated in a later analysis by permuting HLA or CMV assignments 20 times. In a later analysis, co-occurring TCRs were grouped with DBSCAN, and TCRdist sequence similarity was added when clustering was performed within HLA-allele-positive subsets. Repertoires with fewer than 30,000 or more than 120,000 public chains were left out of co-occurrence clustering, as were a handful of repertoires with anomalous nucleotide sharing. As stored in TCRdb, this immuneACCESS dataset retains in-frame rearrangements with V and J assigned. A fraction of the clones does not appear; measured against another copy, unresolved V genes explain less than half of the discrepancy, and the remainder lacks a known reason. V, J and clone size were drawn from that table, and D and trimming were deduced from the DNA. Here the sample has approximately 120,000 clones; 70% to 80% occur a single time. The ten largest make up about 1.8% of the sample.

The cohort comprised several hundred healthy bone marrow donors. At the time of sampling, all cohort members were nominally healthy, though unrecorded immune exposures were likely present. The donor was CMV seronegative and was included in the group of 352 seronegative cohort members. Every donor gave a peripheral blood sample, and the peripheral blood mononuclear cells from that sample were used for TCR beta sequencing. Genomic DNA extraction from the blood cell samples was performed with the Qiagen DNeasy Blood Extraction Kit. Results and caveats for the whole study, not just this receptor: In a later analysis, HLA-associated TCR beta chains were found to be more clonally expanded and to have lower generation probabilities than equally common non-associated chains. Specific HLA alleles were associated with about 17,000 TCR beta sequences at a false discovery rate of 0.05 in a later analysis. In vitro tests confirmed that a few of the cytomegalovirus-associated TCR beta chains recognize cytomegalovirus antigens. Broadly in line with IMGT annotations, most TCR beta V segments showed up in productive rearrangements about 87% or about 30% of the time in an earlier analysis of 587 of the donors. Only TCR beta chains were sequenced in this cohort, and the absence of alpha or paired-chain data limited detectable features. Because counts were too low, roughly 17 rarely observed V segments, including chromosome 9 orphons, were left out of the earlier analysis of several hundred of the donors. According to a later genetic analysis, donors in an Asian-associated ancestry cluster had fewer N-insertions in productive TCRs than the approximately 650-donor mean. Several of the top co-occurrence clusters appeared to be linked to parvovirus B19, influenza, CMV and Epstein-Barr virus, according to a later analysis. Linkage disequilibrium might explain the correlated functional status among segregating V segments, but an unknown experimental factor could not be excluded. Presence/absence analyses assumed roughly uniform sequencing depth across donors, an assumption that may not hold. V-gene and J-gene trimming of TCR beta chains was associated with a missense DCLRE1C variant in a later genetic analysis, and the association was replicated in an independent cohort. A further reported finding was that TCR beta sequences accurately predicted the HLA-A and HLA-B alleles for most subjects in the first cohort. The study gave a list of 150 to 200 TCR beta chains associated with cytomegalovirus. Most CMV-associated TCR beta chains appeared to be HLA-restricted in a later analysis, and the HLA associations seemed to be driven largely by CMV exposure. CMV serostatus was the only immune exposure information available for the cohort. While some public TCRs were present in many individuals, most TCR sequences turned up only very rarely across donors. The authors suggested that the approach could potentially be generalized to other disease states and immunological phenotypes. In a later analysis, TCR association rates were found to vary across HLA loci, with the most associated TCRs seen for DRB1 alleles and the fewest for HLA-C alleles. A group of highly shared sequence variants was considered likely to be a technical artifact of the sequencing pipeline. Strong co-occurrence of HLA alleles, especially DR and DQ, made assigning TCR associations to individual alleles difficult. Because HLA typing was missing for some donors at each locus, association tests included only the typed subset. The classifier was reported to diagnose cytomegalovirus status with high specificity and sensitivity in both the original cohort and the validation cohort.

Sequenced input: PBMCs. The sequence came from a man in his fifties in good health and CMV-seronegative.

The bases read TGTGCCAGCAGGCCCCTCGACAGGGGACTTTATGGCTACACCTTC. It codes for CASRPLDRGLYGYTF. The chain is made from TRBV28 and TRBJ1-2; TRBD1 aligns with 8 central bases. Germline trimming amounts to 6 bases on V and 5 bases on J, with 11 as the count of junction bases outside the gene matches. The CDR3 starts with the cysteine, ends with the phenylalanine, and has 15 residues. Just the 45-base CDR3 DNA is kept, in frame starting at base 1. The germline V gene yields MDHEN for CDR1 and SYDVKM for CDR2.